Following are 32 T cell receptor beta chains from one sample sequenced in a study of blood T cell repertoires in COVID-19. Using immunoSEQ multiplex PCR, the repertoire was profiled, and TCRdb retains in-frame clones only, with some absent. Of about 170,000 clones in the sample, around nine tenths were seen once. Input material: peripheral blood. The receptors come from a man aged 50 to 60 who had recovered from COVID-19.

V gene TRBV11-2 combines with J gene TRBJ1-4; 9 bases agree with TRBD1. Germline CDR1 is SGHAT and CDR2 is FQNNGV. V shed 5 bases, J shed 8 bases, and the junction held 9 bases outside the gene matches. The CDR3 has 15 amino acids. CDR3 sequence: CASSPRTGAREKLFF. In DNA form, the CDR3 reads TGTGCCAGCAGCCCGCGGACAGGGGCAAGAGAAAAACTGTTTTTT.

The chain carries TRBV2 and TRBJ2-5; 8 bases are shared with TRBD1. The V segment lost 0 bases and the J segment 2 bases; nucleotides outside the gene matches: 2. The length of the CDR3 is 15 residues. Germline CDR1 and CDR2: SNHLY and FYNNEI. CDR3 nucleotide sequence: TGTGCCAGCAGTGAAGCCGGGACAGGACAAGAGACCCAGTACTTC. Translation: CASSEAGTGQETQYF.

This clone was seen only a few times. This chain links TRBV7-9 with TRBJ2-1; weak D call: TRBD2 (6 bases). The length of the CDR3 is 15 residues. V gave up 5 bases and J gave up 7 bases, with 18 bases separating them. Germline V CDR1 and CDR2: SEHNR, FQNEAQ (reference sequence). The CDR3: CASSPGTPGVNEQFF. The DNA of the CDR3 is TGTGCCAGCAGCCCTGGGACTCCGGGGGTGAATGAGCAGTTCTTC.

The chain couples TRBV4-2 to TRBJ1-5, with a possible D match to TRBD1 (5 bases). CDR1 and CDR2 from the germline V gene are LGHNA and YNFKEQ. With 2 bases removed from V and 0 bases from J, the gap between germline ends came to 8 bases. The length of the CDR3 is 15 residues. In DNA, the CDR3 is TGTGCCAGCAGCCAATCGGGACTTAGCAATCAGCCCCAGCATTTT. It translates to CASSQSGLSNQPQHF.

The V call is TRBV5-1, the J call TRBJ1-2; D remains ambiguous. The CDR3 has 13 amino acids. V lost 4 bases and J 10 bases, leaving 17 bases between the germline ends. Germline loops: CDR1 SGHRS, CDR2 YFSETQ. The CDR3 DNA reads TGCGCCAGCAGCCTTGGACCCGGAGGTGACTACACCTTC. Its translation is CASSLGPGGDYTF.

This chain connects TRBV5-1 to TRBJ1-5; 9 bases are shared with TRBD1. V trimming: 2 bases; J trimming: 8 bases; junction bases outside the gene matches: 5. The CDR3 is made up of 14 amino acids. Germline lookup yields CDR1 SGHRS and CDR2 YFSETQ. The CDR3 region has the DNA TGCGCCAGCAGCTTAGGACAGGGGATCAAGCCCCAGCATTTT. Translating gives CASSLGQGIKPQHF.

This rearrangement joins TRBV28 to TRBJ1-1; 7 bases map to TRBD1. CDR3 length equals 15 residues. Losses at the gene ends were 5 bases for V and 1 base for J; bases not matched to a gene: 7. Germline assignment: CDR1 MDHEN and CDR2 SYDVKM. In nucleotides, the CDR3 is TGTGCCAGCAGTATAAGGACAGGTAAGAACACTGAAGCTTTCTTT. It translates to CASSIRTGKNTEAFF.

This rearrangement joins TRBV18 to TRBJ1-3, with TRBD1 matching over 7 bases. From germline, CDR1 is KGHSH and CDR2 LQKENI. V shed 6 bases, J shed 0 bases, and the junction held 11 bases outside the gene matches. The length of the CDR3 is 17 residues. In DNA form, the CDR3 reads TGTGCCAGCTCGTCCGTTTTAGGGGACAGCTCTGGAAACACCATATATTTT. It specifies CASSSVLGDSSGNTIYF.

The gene calls are TRBV2 and TRBJ2-2, with D hard to call. There are 11 residues in the CDR3. Germline CDR1 reads SNHLY; CDR2 reads FYNNEI. Trimming removed 9 bases from V and 6 bases from J, with 8 bases in between. CDR3 sequence: CASISPGELFF. The CDR3 coding sequence is TGTGCCAGTATAAGCCCCGGGGAGCTGTTTTTT.

A few counts support this clone. The V and J genes are TRBV24-1 and TRBJ2-3, with a possible D match to TRBD2 (7 bases). This CDR3 comprises 18 residues. The ends were cut back, 3 bases at V and 2 bases at J, with 20 bases in the middle. Germline V lookup: CDR1 KGHDR, CDR2 SFDVKD. The CDR3 DNA sequence: TGTGCCACCAGTGATCCCACAGGGTTGCGGGGGCACACAGATACGCAGTATTTT. Protein sequence: CATSDPTGLRGHTDTQYF.

V is TRBV9 and J is TRBJ2-3; D might be TRBD1 (6 bases). The CDR3 consists of 15 residues. Germline assignment: CDR1 SGDLS and CDR2 YYNGEE. V lost 0 bases and J lost 5, with 13 bases in between. The chain's CDR3 is CASSVVDSFQDTQYF. DNA of the CDR3: TGTGCCAGCAGCGTAGTGGACAGCTTTCAAGATACGCAGTATTTT.

This chain connects TRBV28 to TRBJ1-1, with a weak D call TRBD1 (5 bases). This CDR3 has 15 amino acids. The V and J ends lost 6 bases and 2 bases respectively, with 16 bases between them. Germline V gene sequence: CDR1 MDHEN, CDR2 SYDVKM. The chain's CDR3 is CASRPISGGNTEAFF. The CDR3 coding sequence is TGTGCCAGCAGGCCGATTTCCGGGGGAAACACTGAAGCTTTCTTT.

This chain links TRBV5-5 with TRBJ2-1; 11 positions match TRBD2. The trim removed 1 base at V and 7 bases at J, leaving 16 bases unmatched. Looked up from germline, CDR1 is SGHKS and CDR2 is YYEKEE (reference sequence). This CDR3 is built from 19 residues. The CDR3 loop is CASSLRALAGGPLGNEQFF. As DNA, the CDR3 is TGTGCCAGCAGCTTGCGCGCTCTAGCGGGAGGACCCCTCGGGAATGAGCAGTTCTTC.

This chain joins TRBV5-6 and TRBJ2-7, with TRBD1 matching over 9 bases. Germline V gene data show CDR1 as SGHDT and CDR2 as YYEEEE. The ends lost 4 bases at V and 5 bases at J; junction bases unmatched: 13. The CDR3 runs 16 residues. The CDR3: CASSPGTGYLINEQYF. In DNA, the CDR3 is TGTGCCAGCAGCCCAGGGACAGGGTATTTGATCAACGAGCAGTACTTC.

The J gene is TRBJ2-5, the V gene TRBV24-1; 8 bases match TRBD1. In germline, CDR1 is KGHDR, CDR2 SFDVKD. The CDR3 totals 17 residues. J gave up 0 bases and V 5 bases, and 10 bases lay outside the gene matches. CDR3 sequence: CATSGPSDRGNQETQYF. The CDR3 DNA reads as TGTGCCACCAGTGGCCCCAGCGACAGGGGAAACCAAGAGACCCAGTACTTC.

V gene TRBV6-6 combines with J gene TRBJ1-5; 7 positions match TRBD1. CDR3 length: 15 residues. Per germline, CDR1 MNHNY and CDR2 SVGAGI (reference sequence). Trimming removed 4 bases from V and 3 bases from J; junction bases left unmatched: 6. CDR3 sequence (DNA): TGTGCCAGCAGTTCAGAACAGGGGAACAATCAGCCCCAGCATTTT. Its protein product is CASSSEQGNNQPQHF.

This sequence joins TRBV20-1 and TRBJ1-2; 7 bases match TRBD1. The CDR3 length is 12 residues. V was pared by 3 bases and J by 4 bases, with 2 bases of the junction left unmatched. Germline CDR1 reads DFQATT; CDR2 reads SNEGSKA (reference sequence). CDR3 amino acids: CSASRQGYGYTF. The CDR3 coding sequence is TGCAGTGCTAGTCGACAGGGCTATGGCTACACCTTC.

This rearrangement joins TRBV6-2 or TRBV6-3 to TRBJ1-5; 7 nucleotides align to TRBD1. Trimming at V came to 3 bases and at J to 3 bases, leaving 11 bases not matched to a gene. The CDR3 runs 17 residues. Germline V gene lookup returns CDR1 MNHEY and CDR2 SVGEGT. The CDR3 is CASSYVAGQRINQPQHF. The CDR3 DNA reads as TGTGCCAGCAGTTATGTCGCGGGACAGCGGATCAATCAGCCCCAGCATTTT.

This sequence joins TRBV18 and TRBJ1-3, with 8 bases aligning to TRBD1. The CDR3 is 14 amino acids. In germline, CDR1 is KGHSH, CDR2 LQKENI. After removal of 5 bases from V and 2 bases from J, the junction contained 2 bases not matched to a gene. Here the CDR3 DNA reads TGTGCCAGCTCAATGGACAGGGCTGGAAACACCATATATTTT. It specifies CASSMDRAGNTIYF.

V usage is TRBV3-1 (or the pseudogene TRBV3-2) and J usage is TRBJ2-1; 9 nucleotides align to TRBD1. The CDR3 is 15 amino acids. From germline, CDR1 is LGHDT and CDR2 YNNKEL (reference sequence). The J segment lost 2 bases and the V segment lost 4 bases, leaving 3 bases of the junction unmatched. The CDR3 region is CASSPGTGPYNEQFF. DNA for the CDR3: TGTGCCAGCAGCCCTGGGACAGGGCCCTACAATGAGCAGTTCTTC.

The chain combines TRBV6-5 with TRBJ1-4; 7 bases agree with TRBD1. Germline CDR1 reads MNHEY; CDR2 reads SVGAGI. After removal of 6 bases from V and 1 base from J, the junction contained 5 bases not matched to a gene. The CDR3 length is 15 residues. The CDR3: CASSLGGRTNEKLFF. CDR3 bases: TGTGCCAGCAGCCTAGGGGGCCGAACTAATGAAAAACTGTTTTTT.

This chain connects TRBV18 to TRBJ2-1; TRBD2 might be the D (5 bases). The germline V and J ends were trimmed by 2 bases and 1 base, with 6 bases remaining between them. Germline-derived CDR1 and CDR2 are KGHSH and LQKENI. The CDR3 contains 14 residues. This chain's CDR3 is CASSPGESYNEQFF. The CDR3 DNA sequence: TGTGCCAGCTCACCAGGGGAGTCCTACAATGAGCAGTTCTTC.

This clone was recorded only once. The V call is TRBV19, the J call TRBJ1-5; D gene uncertain. Germline CDR1 is LNHDA and CDR2 is SQIVND (reference sequence). Between the trimmed V and J ends, which lost 6 bases and 5 bases, there was a span of 17 bases. This CDR3 has 15 amino acids. This CDR3 is CASRTPAHRDQPQHF. CDR3 DNA: TGTGCCAGTAGGACCCCGGCCCACCGGGATCAGCCCCAGCATTTT.

The chain couples TRBV28 to TRBJ1-5; 9 bases map to TRBD1. The CDR3 runs to 15 residues. V shed 7 bases and J 0 bases; nucleotides not matched to a gene: 4. In germline, CDR1 is MDHEN, CDR2 SYDVKM. DNA for the CDR3: TGTGCCAGCAACCCGGGACAGGGTAGCAATCAGCCCCAGCATTTT. It encodes CASNPGQGSNQPQHF.

V is TRBV7-9 and J is TRBJ2-7; weak D call: TRBD2 (6 bases). V lost 3 bases and J 2 bases, leaving 17 bases between the germline ends. Germline V gene sequence: CDR1 SEHNR, CDR2 FQNEAQ (reference sequence). The CDR3 length is 16 residues. The CDR3 DNA follows: TGTGCCAGCAGCTTTCTCAAAGGGGCGGGAACCTACGAGCAGTACTTC. It codes for CASSFLKGAGTYEQYF. Together with reference TRBV7-9 and TRBJ2-7, the CDR3 gives the full variable domain: DTGVSQNPRHKITKRGQNVTFRCDPISEHNRLYWYRQTLGQGPEFLTYFQNEAQLEKSRLLSDRFSAERPKGSFSTLEIQRTEQGDSAMYLCASSFLKGAGTYEQYFGPGTRLTVT.

J is TRBJ1-2 and V is TRBV19, with TRBD1 identical over 9 bases. Germline V gives CDR1 LNHDA, CDR2 SQIVND (reference sequence). This CDR3 contains 15 residues. Trimming at V came to 8 bases and at J to 8 bases, leaving 15 bases not matched to a gene. The CDR3 reads CASFIQGQGSGGYTF. CDR3 nucleotide sequence: TGTGCCAGTTTTATCCAGGGACAGGGATCAGGAGGCTACACCTTC.

This chain connects TRBV25-1 to TRBJ2-3, with a tentative D call TRBD1 (6 bases). Per the germline V gene, CDR1 is MGHDK and CDR2 is SYGVNS. The ends were cut back, 3 bases at V and 0 bases at J, with 19 bases in the middle. The CDR3 consists of 18 residues. CDR3 region: CASSDSRSGVRSTDTQYF. The CDR3 DNA reads as TGTGCCAGCAGTGATTCCAGATCAGGGGTACGGAGCACAGATACGCAGTATTTT.

The chain employs TRBV7-8 and TRBJ1-4; no firm D call. The germline V gene has CDR1 SGHVS and CDR2 FQNEAQ. The V gene lost 6 bases and the J gene lost 7 bases, with 15 bases spanning the gap. This CDR3 has 14 amino acids. CDR3 protein: CASRDGRPSEKLFF. The CDR3 DNA is TGTGCCAGCAGAGACGGGAGGCCTTCTGAAAAACTGTTTTTT.

V gene TRBV6-6 combines with J gene TRBJ2-7, with D possibly being TRBD1 (6 bases). Trimming shortened V by 6 bases and J by 0 bases, and 15 bases separated the two germline ends. The germline gives CDR1 MNHNY, CDR2 SVGAGI (reference sequence). There are 15 residues in the CDR3. The CDR3 sequence: CASRASGTLSYEQYF. The CDR3 DNA reads TGTGCCAGCAGGGCTTCCGGGACACTCTCCTACGAGCAGTACTTC.

J is TRBJ2-1 and V is TRBV5-1; 7 positions match TRBD1. The V gene end was trimmed by 3 bases and the J gene end by 5 bases; junction bases not matched to a gene: 20. The germline CDR1 and CDR2 sequences are SGHRS and YFSETQ. The CDR3 runs 19 residues. The CDR3 region has the DNA TGCGCCAGCAGCTCCCGACCGACAGGGATAGCTAATACTGACAATGAGCAGTTCTTC. Its translation: CASSSRPTGIANTDNEQFF.

The rearrangement joins TRBV10-3 to TRBJ1-2; 7 bases are shared with TRBD1. The length of the CDR3 is 14 residues. The germline gives CDR1 ENHRY, CDR2 SYGVKD. The V gene end was trimmed by 5 bases and the J gene end by 5 bases; junction bases not matched to a gene: 8. The CDR3: CAISRQGEGYGYTF. In nucleotides, the CDR3 is TGTGCCATCAGTCGACAGGGAGAGGGGTATGGCTACACCTTC.

This clone was counted a few times. The chain couples TRBV3-1 (or the pseudogene TRBV3-2) to TRBJ2-7; D is perhaps TRBD2 (6 bases). The germline V and J ends were trimmed by 4 bases and 1 base, with 11 bases remaining between them. This CDR3 spans 14 amino acids. Germline assignment: CDR1 LGHDT and CDR2 YNNKEL (reference sequence). The CDR3 bases are TGTGCCAGCAGCCCACGTAGCGGATCCTACGAGCAGTACTTC. This translates into CASSPRSGSYEQYF.